Listed below are T cell receptor beta chains from one sample, sequenced in a study of shared clonotypes between healthy human individuals. Profiling relied on immunoSEQ multiplex PCR, and the TCRdb table lists in-frame clones only, not all of them. The sample lists some 980,000 clones; approximately 80% were seen once. The sequenced material came from memory CD4+ T cells sorted from blood. Receptor source: a man between 18 and 29 years old in good health. The CDR3 runs from the conserved cysteine through the conserved F or W. The order of the fields is J gene, clone size, D gene, V gene, CDR3 protein, CDR3 DNA. The D gene is left open where the match is weak. The size entry is marked missing in some rows and otherwise reads once, few, many or a size class.

J: TRBJ1-3
size: NA
D: NA
V: TRBV18
CDR3: CASSPPLRSGNTIYF
DNA: TGTGCCAGCTCACCACCCCTACGCTCTGGAAACACCATATATTTT

J: TRBJ2-7
size: NA
D: TRBD1
V: TRBV18
CDR3: CASSYGAGGTYEQYF
DNA: TGTGCCAGCTCCTATGGGGCAGGGGGAACCTACGAGCAGTACTTC

J: TRBJ2-7
size: NA
D: NA
V: TRBV6-5
CDR3: CASSSAGSDYEQYF
DNA: TGTGCCAGCAGTTCAGCAGGGTCTGACTACGAGCAGTACTTC

J: TRBJ2-4
size: once
D: NA
V: TRBV7-2
CDR3: CASSSGPGRNIQYF
DNA: TGTGCCAGCAGCAGCGGACCGGGACGGAACATTCAGTACTTC

J: TRBJ2-4
size: NA
D: TRBD2
V: TRBV4-2
CDR3: CASSQSSGRETIQYF
DNA: TGTGCCAGCAGCCAATCTAGTGGGAGGGAAACCATTCAGTACTTC

J: TRBJ1-5
size: NA
D: TRBD1
V: TRBV19
CDR3: CASSMTGSDQPQHF
DNA: TGTGCCAGTAGTATGACAGGGAGCGACCAGCCCCAGCATTTT

J: TRBJ2-2
size: NA
D: NA
V: TRBV30
CDR3: CAWSSDGELFF
DNA: TGTGCCTGGAGTAGTGACGGGGAGCTGTTTTTT

J: TRBJ2-5
size: NA
D: NA
V: TRBV27
CDR3: CASSFNDAKTQYF
DNA: TGTGCCAGCAGTTTCAATGACGCGAAGACCCAGTACTTC

J: TRBJ2-7
size: NA
D: NA
V: TRBV28
CDR3: CASSFPGRSYEQYF
DNA: TGTGCCAGCAGTTTTCCAGGCAGGTCCTACGAGCAGTACTTC

J: TRBJ2-2
size: NA
D: NA
V: TRBV5-1
CDR3: CASSLVASTNTGELFF
DNA: TGCGCCAGCAGCTTGGTGGCTAGCACTAACACCGGGGAGCTGTTTTTT

J: TRBJ2-5
size: once
D: NA
V: TRBV28
CDR3: CASSLKVPAGREETQYF
DNA: TGTGCCAGCAGTTTAAAGGTTCCGGCAGGGAGAGAAGAGACCCAGTACTTC

J: TRBJ2-7
size: once
D: TRBD1
V: TRBV2
CDR3: CASSTRTGQGKAYEQYF
DNA: TGTGCCAGCAGCACCCGGACTGGACAGGGAAAGGCCTACGAGCAGTACTTC

J: TRBJ1-5
size: NA
D: NA
V: TRBV19
CDR3: CASTDRTENQPQHF
DNA: TGTGCCAGTACCGATCGGACAGAAAATCAGCCCCAGCATTTT

J: TRBJ1-4
size: NA
D: NA
V: TRBV28
CDR3: CASSLSGSNEKLFF
DNA: TGTGCCAGCAGTTTATCAGGGAGTAATGAAAAACTGTTTTTT

J: TRBJ1-5
size: NA
D: NA
V: TRBV19
CDR3: CASSKNQGEGNQPQHF
DNA: TGTGCCAGTAGTAAGAACCAGGGAGAGGGCAATCAGCCCCAGCATTTT

J: TRBJ2-7
size: NA
D: NA
V: TRBV6-1
CDR3: CASSEAGYWEQYF
DNA: TGTGCCAGCAGTGAAGCGGGCTATTGGGAGCAGTACTTC